The 25 T cell receptor beta chains below were found in one sample sequenced in a study of T cells in localized non-small cell lung cancer. The data were produced by immunoSEQ multiplex PCR, yet TCRdb's version contains in-frame clones alone and is incomplete. The sample consists of some 37,000 clones, approximately 88% of them appearing once. The material sequenced was peripheral blood, taken before any cancer treatment. Every receptor here comes from a woman aged 40 to 75 with stage I lung adenocarcinoma.

This rearrangement joins TRBV10-3 to TRBJ1-1, with 7 bases aligning to TRBD1. CDR3 length: 16 residues. Per germline, CDR1 ENHRY and CDR2 SYGVKD. J lost 0 bases, V lost 2 bases, and 6 bases had no gene match. CDR3 sequence reads: CAISEGDSRVNTEAFF. The CDR3 DNA reads as TGTGCCATCAGTGAGGGGGACAGCCGGGTGAACACTGAAGCTTTCTTT.

This chain links TRBV6-5 with TRBJ2-7, with D perhaps TRBD2 (6 bases). This CDR3 is built from 13 residues. Between the trimmed V and J ends, which lost 11 bases and 4 bases, there was a span of 18 bases. Looked up from germline, CDR1 is MNHEY and CDR2 is SVGAGI. CDR3 sequence: CASDSGGMYEQYF. CDR3 DNA: TGTGCCTCCGACTCTGGCGGGATGTACGAGCAGTACTTC.

The chain links TRBV5-4 to TRBJ2-3; D not certain. Trimming shortened V by 4 bases and J by 1 base, and 10 bases separated the two germline ends. The length of the CDR3 is 14 residues. Germline V lookup: CDR1 SGHNT, CDR2 YYREEE (reference sequence). The CDR3: CASSNKMGTDTQYF. CDR3 in DNA: TGTGCCAGCAGCAACAAAATGGGCACAGATACGCAGTATTTT. Using reference TRBV5-4 and TRBJ2-3 for the parts outside the CDR3, the full variable domain is ETGVTQSPTHLIKTRGQQVTLRCSSQSGHNTVSWYQQALGQGPQFIFQYYREEENGRGNFPPRFSGLQFPNYSSELNVNALELDDSALYLCASSNKMGTDTQYFGPGTRLTVL.

V gene TRBV6-6 combines with J gene TRBJ2-7; D is possibly TRBD1 (6 bases). Trimming removed 7 bases from V and 2 bases from J, with 15 bases in between. Germline V gives CDR1 MNHNY, CDR2 SVGAGI (reference sequence). CDR3 length equals 14 residues. As DNA, the CDR3 is TGTGCCAGCACCCCAGGGGTTGGGGCCTACGAGCAGTACTTC. Translation: CASTPGVGAYEQYF.

The rearrangement uses TRBV5-5 and TRBJ1-4, with 7 bases identical to TRBD1. In germline, CDR1 is SGHKS, CDR2 YYEKEE (reference sequence). The V gene end was trimmed by 5 bases and the J gene end by 0 bases; junction bases not matched to a gene: 10. The CDR3 totals 17 residues. CDR3 amino acids: CASSTTGTDATNEKLFF. The CDR3 nucleotides are TGTGCCAGCAGTACGACCGGGACAGACGCAACTAATGAAAAACTGTTTTTT.

This rearrangement joins TRBV5-1 to TRBJ2-5, with 7 positions matching TRBD1. The DNA end lines up better with TRBJ2-7; the J call may be wrong. Germline V CDR1 and CDR2: SGHRS, YFSETQ. The CDR3 contains 16 residues. The CDR3 nucleotides read TGCGCCAGCAGCGACGCCGACAGGGTGGTCTCCTACGAGCAGTACTTC. Encoded protein: CASSDADRVVSYEQYF.

The V and J genes are TRBV19 and TRBJ1-1; possibly TRBD1 for D (5 bases). Between the trimmed V and J ends, which lost 6 bases and 0 bases, there was a span of 14 bases. The CDR3 has 15 residues. CDR1 is LNHDA, CDR2 SQIVND, per germline (reference sequence). The CDR3 nucleotides are TGTGCCAGTAGGCACCCGGGGGTCATGAACACTGAAGCTTTCTTT. Amino acids: CASRHPGVMNTEAFF.

The rearrangement links TRBV6-6 to TRBJ2-1; D uncertain. The CDR3 loop spans 14 amino acids. Germline V gives CDR1 MNHNY, CDR2 SVGAGI (reference sequence). Trimming removed 1 base at V and 7 bases at J, with 11 bases between. CDR3 amino acids: CASSYLRPVNEQFF. CDR3 sequence (DNA): TGTGCCAGCAGTTACTTGAGACCTGTAAATGAGCAGTTCTTC.

This rearrangement joins TRBV5-5 to TRBJ1-2; D unclear. Trimming removed 5 bases from V and 1 base from J, with 15 bases in between. The CDR3 runs to 15 residues. Looked up from germline, CDR1 is SGHKS and CDR2 is YYEKEE (reference sequence). For the CDR3, the DNA is TGTGCCAGCAGTCTCGGGCAGCTAGATAACTATGGCTACACCTTC. This codes for CASSLGQLDNYGYTF. The full variable domain, completed using reference TRBV5-5 and TRBJ1-2, is DAGVTQSPTHLIKTRGQQVTLRCSPISGHKSVSWYQQVLGQGPQFIFQYYEKEERGRGNFPDRFSARQFPNYSSELNVNALLLGDSALYLCASSLGQLDNYGYTFGSGTRLTVV.

This clone was detected only once. V gene TRBV30 combines with J gene TRBJ1-2; D might be TRBD1 (6 bases). This CDR3 spans 13 amino acids. Germline-derived CDR1 and CDR2 are GTSNPN and SVGIG (reference sequence). The V end lost 0 bases, the J end lost 2 bases, and 7 bases lay between the germline ends. The CDR3, as DNA: TGTGCCTGGAGTGTTGGGACAAACTATGGCTACACCTTC. This codes for CAWSVGTNYGYTF.

The J gene is TRBJ1-1, the V gene TRBV6-5; no reliable D call. The CDR3 extends over 11 amino acids. The germline V gene encodes CDR1 MNHEY and CDR2 SVGAGI. V dropped 7 bases and J dropped 3 bases, with 6 bases sitting between them. The CDR3 bases are TGTGCCAGCACCCTACACACTGAAGCTTTCTTT. Its protein is CASTLHTEAFF.

The chain has TRBV9 and TRBJ2-3, with 9 bases aligning to TRBD1. Per the germline V gene, CDR1 is SGDLS and CDR2 is YYNGEE. The CDR3 is 17 amino acids. With 0 bases clipped from V and 4 bases from J, the junction kept 9 bases outside the gene matches. The CDR3 DNA follows: TGTGCCAGCAGCGTAGCTTGGCGGACAGGGGTAGCAGATACGCAGTATTTT. Encoded protein: CASSVAWRTGVADTQYF.

The V call is TRBV5-4, the J call TRBJ2-7; 11 bases agree with TRBD1. The CDR3 spans 17 residues. V shed 3 bases, J shed 5 bases, and the junction held 13 bases outside the gene matches. Germline-derived CDR1 and CDR2 are SGHNT and YYREEE (reference sequence). CDR3 amino acids: CASSSHLLGTGGDEQYF. CDR3 DNA sequence: TGTGCCAGCAGCTCGCACCTCCTCGGGACAGGGGGGGACGAGCAGTACTTC.

This clone was picked up a small number of times. This chain links TRBV9 with TRBJ2-5; TRBD2 aligns across 9 bases. CDR1 is SGDLS, CDR2 YYNGEE, per germline. The CDR3 covers 16 residues. J was trimmed by 5 bases and V by 0 bases; bases with no gene match: 8. The CDR3 protein is CASSVGGTSNFETQYF. The CDR3 DNA follows: TGTGCCAGCAGCGTAGGTGGGACTAGCAATTTTGAGACCCAGTACTTC.

The V gene is TRBV19, the J gene TRBJ1-5, with 10 bases that match TRBD1. The CDR3 spans 16 residues. V shed 7 bases and J 7 bases; nucleotides not matched to a gene: 13. In germline, CDR1 is LNHDA, CDR2 SQIVND (reference sequence). In DNA form, the CDR3 reads TGTGCCAGTACCCCAAGAGGGACAGGGGTCGGGCAGCCCCAGCATTTT. Translating it yields CASTPRGTGVGQPQHF.

This clone is a singleton in its sample. The V and J genes are TRBV27 and TRBJ1-1, with a weak D call TRBD1 (5 bases). V shed 3 bases and J shed 11 bases, with 16 bases lying between them. The CDR3 is made up of 13 amino acids. CDR1 is MNHEY and CDR2 is SMNVEV in the germline V gene (reference sequence). CDR3 amino acids: CASSFVVGRGAFF. In DNA form, the CDR3 reads TGTGCCAGCAGTTTTGTCGTGGGAAGGGGTGCTTTCTTT.

CDR3 amino acids: CASSLVYEANYGYTF. CDR3 bases: TGTGCCAGCAGCTTAGTTTACGAAGCTAACTATGGCTACACCTTC. This sequence joins TRBV7-9 and TRBJ1-2; D is unclear. V dropped 1 base and J dropped 0 bases, with 9 bases sitting between them. Germline loops: CDR1 SEHNR, CDR2 FQNEAQ (reference sequence). The CDR3 spans 15 residues.

V is TRBV30 and J is TRBJ2-7; 15 nucleotides line up with TRBD2. Germline trimming cut 1 base from V and 0 bases from J; bases unmatched to any gene: 19. CDR3 length: 22 residues. Germline V gene lookup returns CDR1 GTSNPN and CDR2 SVGIG (reference sequence). The CDR3 DNA sequence: TGTGCCTGGAGTGCTCAGGCGCTCTGGGGGACTAGCGGGAGGACTAGCTCCTACGAGCAGTACTTC. Protein sequence: CAWSAQALWGTSGRTSSYEQYF.

V is TRBV30 and J is TRBJ2-1, with 10 positions matching TRBD2. This CDR3 region has 14 residues. V lost 4 bases to trimming and J lost 4 bases; unmatched junction nucleotides: 4. Germline CDR1 is GTSNPN and CDR2 is SVGIG (reference sequence). The CDR3 protein is CAWKLAGPYNEQFF. Written as DNA, the CDR3 is TGTGCCTGGAAACTAGCGGGACCTTACAATGAGCAGTTCTTC.

The V gene is TRBV20-1, the J gene TRBJ2-7; D call uncertain. Looked up from germline, CDR1 is DFQATT and CDR2 is SNEGSKA (reference sequence). This CDR3 region has 9 residues. Trimming pared 4 bases from V and 2 bases from J, leaving 0 bases between. CDR3 in DNA: TGCAGTGCTACCTACGAGCAGTACTTC. It codes for CSATYEQYF.

The rearrangement joins TRBV29-1 to TRBJ2-6; possibly TRBD1 for D (5 bases). This CDR3 region has 15 residues. Germline V gives CDR1 SQVTM, CDR2 ANQGSEA. V was clipped by 7 bases and J by 2 bases, with 15 bases between them. The CDR3 DNA sequence: TGCAGCGCTCGGACACCCCTCACTGGGGCCAACGTCCTGACTTTC. The encoded protein is CSARTPLTGANVLTF.

This clone was counted a few times. The CDR3 is CASTEKIASTDTQYF. Written as DNA, the CDR3 is TGTGCCAGTACCGAAAAGATCGCTAGTACAGATACGCAGTATTTT. The rearrangement uses TRBV19 and TRBJ2-3; no firm D call. Germline V gene data show CDR1 as LNHDA and CDR2 as SQIVND (reference sequence). CDR3 length: 15 residues. V was cut by 7 bases and J by 3 bases, with 17 bases left in between. The full variable domain, rest sourced from reference TRBV19 and TRBJ2-3, is DGGITQSPKYLFRKEGQNVTLSCEQNLNHDAMYWYRQDPGQGLRLIYYSQIVNDFQKGDIAEGYSVSREKKESFPLTVTSAQKNPTAFYLCASTEKIASTDTQYFGPGTRLTVL.

The chain combines TRBV18 with TRBJ1-1, with 9 positions matching TRBD1. The germline gives CDR1 KGHSH, CDR2 LQKENI. This CDR3 comprises 16 residues. Trimming at V came to 3 bases and at J to 6 bases, leaving 11 bases not matched to a gene. CDR3 sequence reads: CASSPGTGQLSAEAFF. In nucleotides, the CDR3 is TGTGCCAGCTCACCCGGGACAGGGCAATTAAGCGCTGAAGCTTTCTTT.

V is TRBV19 and J is TRBJ1-5, with no clear D. Per germline, CDR1 LNHDA and CDR2 SQIVND (reference sequence). The CDR3 extends over 14 amino acids. Trimming pared 1 base from V and 3 bases from J, leaving 7 bases between. CDR3 nucleotide sequence: TGTGCCAGTAGTATAGCCGGGGACAATCAGCCCCAGCATTTT. Its translation: CASSIAGDNQPQHF.

V is TRBV9 and J is TRBJ2-7; D might be TRBD1 (5 bases). The V end was cut by 4 bases, the J end by 3 bases, with 17 bases between. CDR1 and CDR2 (germline): SGDLS, YYNGEE. The CDR3 totals 15 residues. The CDR3 here is CASSPSGAQNYEQYF. The CDR3 bases are TGTGCCAGCAGCCCAAGTGGGGCACAAAACTACGAGCAGTACTTC. The whole variable domain, filled in from reference TRBV9 and TRBJ2-7, reads DSGVTQTPKHLITATGQRVTLRCSPRSGDLSVYWYQQSLDQGLQFLIQYYNGEERAKGNILERFSAQQFPDLHSELNLSSLELGDSALYFCASSPSGAQNYEQYFGPGTRLTVT.